This T cell receptor (beta chain) was sequenced in a study of spatial heterogeneity in lung cancer. General study points: Circulating ubiquitous expanded tumor TCRs were observed more frequently at resection than at follow-up.

Time point indicated: sample taken at primary tumor resection. The germline V gene has CDR1 SNHLY and CDR2 FYNNEI. The CDR3 sequence is 16 residues long. The V and J ends lost 4 bases and 4 bases respectively, with 19 bases between them. Worth noting for this clonotype: Its antigen is not identified.

MiXCR, run by TCRdb on the 5' RACE reads, gives a single entry per CDR3 protein. This sample has roughly 40,000 distinct CDR3 sequences, with 6.8% found just once. The gene calls are TRBV2 and TRBJ1-2, with D hard to call. The clonotype was recovered from a female donor with early-stage non-small cell lung cancer. Here the sequenced sample was PBMCs, taken at surgery. For the CDR3, the DNA is TGTGCCAGCAGTGGACCCCCTGCCAACGCCGGCTATGGCTACACCTTC. This gives the protein CASSGPPANAGYGYTF. The full variable domain, completed using reference TRBV2 and TRBJ1-2, is EPEVTQTPSHQVTQMGQEVILRCVPISNHLYFYWYRQILGQKVEFLVSFYNNEISEKSEIFDDQFSVERPDGSNFTLKIRSTKLEDSAMYFCASSGPPANAGYGYTFGSGTRLTVV.